What follows describes a single TCR beta chain. The data are from a study of blood T cell repertoires in COVID-19. Study at large: Acute and convalescent COVID-19 specimens originated in the United States, Italy and Spain. The cDNA or gDNA used as material had been derived from T cells, B-cell-depleted T cells, or PBMCs.

The CDR3 contains 13 residues. Trimming shortened V by 5 bases and J by 1 base, and 9 bases separated the two germline ends. Germline loops: CDR1 SGHRS, CDR2 YFSETQ. In the original analysis: Amplification of reference gene primers provided the estimated nucleated cell counts. Using immunoSEQ multiplex PCR, the repertoire was profiled, and TCRdb retains in-frame clones only, with some absent. D and trimming come from the DNA, and the V and J calls and clone size come from that table. The data contain some 88,000 clones, around 86% of them seen just once; the ten biggest clones take up roughly 4%. The source is a man in his fifties or sixties with acute or convalescent COVID-19. The sequenced sample was peripheral blood. The gene calls are TRBV5-1 and TRBJ2-5; D possibly corresponds to TRBD1 (6 bases). CDR3: CASREGGQETQYF. In nucleotides, the CDR3 is TGCGCCAGCAGGGAAGGGGGCCAAGAGACCCAGTACTTC.